This T cell receptor beta chain was identified in a study of shared clonotypes between healthy human individuals. Findings of the study overall: Several donors showed sharing of approximately 5% of naive CD4 clonotypes.

Germline V CDR1 and CDR2: SGHKS, YYEKEE (reference sequence). The CDR3 extends over 17 amino acids. V shed 0 bases and J shed 4 bases, with 18 bases lying between them. It was CD45RO-negative cells, positively selected for CCR7, that made up naive CD8 cells, with terminally differentiated effector memory CD45RA+ cells excluded. The study drew its donors from healthy HIV-negative adults without recent acute infections or vaccinations. Every donor was a Caucasian adult from Nashville, Tennessee. Turning to this clone: Its antigen is unknown.

Only in-frame clones appear in the TCRdb table, and some are missing; sequencing was by immunoSEQ multiplex PCR. The top ten hold around 1.8% of the sample, which has a few million clones, over 85% seen once. The TCR was taken from a man between 18 and 29 years old in good health. Some clones in this sample may be carry-over from other donors' samples. V usage is TRBV5-5 and J usage is TRBJ2-3; no firm D call. The sample comprised naive CD8+ T cells from PBMCs. CDR3: CASSLELVLGDSDTQYF. The CDR3 bases are TGTGCCAGCAGCTTGGAGTTAGTGCTAGGAGACTCAGATACGCAGTATTTT.